One TCR beta chain is described in this entry. Per the germline V gene, CDR1 is SEHNR and CDR2 is FQNEAQ (reference sequence). Trimming cost V 4 bases and J 7 bases, with 28 bases left between them. This CDR3 spans 18 amino acids. Each sorted subset replicate got 200 ng genomic DNA, approximately 27,000 genomes. Assay used: immunoSEQ multiplex PCR; TCRdb lists only in-frame clones, some missing. The repertoire includes some 1.4 million clones, approximately 97% of them detected once, and over 1% sits in the top ten. These data belong to a study of shared clonotypes between healthy human individuals. The chain has TRBV7-9 and TRBJ2-5, with a weak D call TRBD2 (5 bases). This receptor was identified in a man younger than 40 in good health. The source material was naive CD4+ T cells sorted from blood. The subset: CD45RA+ positively selected. Here the CDR3 reads CASSSLYDVGLIRGTQYF. The CDR3, as DNA: TGTGCCAGCAGCTCACTTTACGATGTTGGACTTATTCGAGGGACCCAGTACTTC.